This T cell receptor (beta chain) comes out of a study of cytomegalovirus exposure and HLA in healthy donors (dated 2017 in TCRdb). Regarding the study in general: An earlier analysis of several hundred of the donors reported about 250 Gb of sequence data and roughly 110 million unique TCR beta sequences from 190 million or so T cells. In a later genetic analysis, genome-wide SNP genotypes for about 55% of the roughly 700 donors were used, and that subset was treated as a discovery cohort. The aim of the study was to test whether cataloging public T cell receptors could identify signatures of past pathogen exposure. A few DR-DQ haplotypes were treated as single units for association and clustering because of strong linkage in the cohort. Across approximately 400 genotyped donors of the cohort, an average of approximately 240,000 unique TCR beta nucleotide sequences per donor were sequenced, and 15% to 20% of those sequences were non-productive. The study used immunosequencing to profile the T cell repertoires of approximately 630 subjects and linked those repertoires to cytomegalovirus serostatus. The later analysis used no new phenotypic data to find candidate immune exposures, relying instead on TCR beta sequences and their occurrence across donors. Besides the first cohort of roughly 700 subjects, a separate validation cohort made up of 120 different subjects was used. Donor age, sex, ethnicity and CMV serostatus were compiled together with the repertoire data. Both class I and class II loci were covered by HLA typing, at four-digit resolution. All discovery cohort repertoires had been generated on a single sequencing platform. To decide whether each TCR beta V gene segment behaved as functional or pseudogenic, an earlier analysis of 587 of the donors relied on high-throughput TCR beta sequencing. High-throughput TCR immunosequencing, statistical association of individual TCRs with disease status, and machine learning were combined to predict cytomegalovirus infection status. A later analysis re-analyzed previously published TCR beta repertoires from roughly 630 donors and added high-resolution HLA genotyping to study TCR occurrence patterns. Typing coverage varied by locus: roughly 629-640 donors for A, B, C, DRB1 and DQB1; roughly 560 for DQA1; over 600 for DPA1; approximately 450 for DPB1. About 280 gigabases of sequencing data and 78 million or so unique TCR sequences were included in an early release covering roughly 600 HLA-typed donors. The genetic ancestry cluster associated with self-reported Caucasian donors included 70% to 85% of the roughly 400 genotyped donors. Broader findings and caveats from the paper: Because HLA typing was unavailable for some donors at each locus, only the typed subset was used in association tests. In a later genetic analysis, fewer N-insertions in productive TCRs were reported among donors in an Asian-associated ancestry cluster than the roughly 700-donor mean. Some IMGT-functional V segments, including TRBV6-2 and TRBV6-3, could not be told apart with the 87-base-pair reads, so those segments were excluded. V-gene and J-gene trimming of TCR beta chains was associated with a missense DCLRE1C variant in a later genetic analysis, and the association was replicated in an independent cohort. Most TCR sequences were observed very rarely across donors, whereas some public TCRs were present in many individuals. Because counts were too low, about 18 rarely observed V segments, including chromosome 9 orphons, were left out of the earlier analysis of a few hundred of the donors. At a false discovery rate of 0.05, a later analysis linked under 20,000 TCR beta sequences to specific HLA alleles. The cohort was sequenced for TCR beta chains only, and without alpha or paired-chain data the features that could be detected were limited. In an earlier analysis of approximately 590 of the donors, most TCR beta V segments appeared in productive rearrangements about 87% or about 30% of the time, broadly matching IMGT annotations. In both the original and validation cohorts, the classifier was reported to diagnose cytomegalovirus status with high specificity and sensitivity. A cluster of highly shared sequence variants was judged likely to represent a technical artifact of the sequencing pipeline. A few of the identified cytomegalovirus-associated TCR beta chains were confirmed in vitro to be specific for cytomegalovirus antigens. In a later analysis, several top co-occurrence clusters were reported to appear linked to parvovirus B19, influenza, CMV and Epstein-Barr virus. According to a later analysis, TCR association rates differed among HLA loci, with DRB1 alleles showing the most associated TCRs and HLA-C alleles showing the fewest. Correlated functional status among segregating V segments might be attributable to linkage disequilibrium, but an unknown experimental factor could not be ruled out. When HLA alleles, especially DR and DQ, strongly co-occurred, attributing TCR associations to individual alleles was difficult. The study listed over 150 TCR beta chains as associated with cytomegalovirus. For the cohort, immune exposure information was limited to CMV serostatus. In a later analysis, HLA-associated TCR beta chains showed more clonal expansion and lower generation probabilities than non-associated chains that were equally common. A further reported finding was that TCR beta sequences accurately predicted the HLA-A and HLA-B alleles for most subjects in the first cohort. The presence/absence analyses assumed that sequencing depth was roughly uniform across donors, and that assumption may not be true. The authors suggested that the approach could potentially be extended to other disease states and immunological phenotypes. In a later analysis, most CMV-associated TCR beta chains were found to appear HLA-restricted, with HLA associations seemingly driven largely by CMV exposure.

Library construction relied on the immunoSEQ multiplex PCR assay. For the multiplex PCR, a mixture combining 60 forward primers for TCR Vbeta segments and 13 reverse primers for TCR Jbeta segments was used. A multiplex PCR assay on genomic DNA amplified the CDR3 region of rearranged TCR beta genes. The amplified TCR beta libraries were sequenced on the Illumina HiSeq System as 87-base-pair reads. In the authors' own workflow: Across the 600 to 700 repertoires, a later analysis counted tens of millions of unique TCR beta chains, about 10 million of which were shared by at least two donors. Raw reads were error-corrected and collapsed into unique sequences with a nearest-neighbor algorithm that merged closely related sequences to remove PCR and sequencing errors. Alignment of CDR3 sequences to IMGT reference sequences was used to assign V, D and J gene segments. Each retained sequence needed at least a six-nucleotide match to both a V gene segment and a J gene segment. Rearrangements were classified as productive when the CDR3 lacked stop codons and remained in frame with V and J, and all other rearrangements were classified as non-productive. Following IMGT convention, CDR3 was defined as the stretch from the second conserved V-encoded cysteine to the conserved J-encoded phenylalanine. The earlier analysis of about 590 of the donors excluded sequences that lacked an unambiguous match to a single V gene segment. In an earlier analysis of several hundred of the donors, V segments were called functional above 56.7% productive rearrangements and were called segregating when the between-donor standard deviation exceeded 5%. To diagnose cytomegalovirus status from the catalog of TCR beta chain sequences, a statistical classification framework was built. In a later analysis, TCR nucleotide sequences were compared against IMGT/GENE-DB human TR gene sequences so that V and J genes could be assigned. Using the TCRdist pipeline, a later analysis assigned CDR3 sequences along with most-parsimonious VDJ recombination scenarios. In a later analysis, each TCR beta chain was defined by its CDR3 amino acid sequence together with its V-gene family, and reads without a unique V-gene family were excluded. A later analysis removed over 500 highly shared, low-generation-probability nucleotide sequences to deal with suspected cross-contamination and a sequencing artifact. In a later analysis, a clonal expansion index for each public chain was calculated from normalized within-repertoire ranks of inferred template counts. In a later analysis, generation probabilities were computed with a VDJ recombination model fitted to out-of-frame rearrangements, and the resulting probabilities were checked against IGoR. Hypergeometric tests were used in a later analysis to score TCR-TCR, TCR-HLA and TCR-CMV co-occurrence, with a repertoire-size bias correction applied to the TCR pairs. To estimate false discovery rates, a later analysis permuted the HLA or CMV assignments 20 times. A later analysis grouped co-occurring TCRs with DBSCAN, adding TCRdist sequence similarity when clustering within HLA-allele-positive subsets. Co-occurrence clustering excluded repertoires with fewer than 30,000 or more than 120,000 public chains, plus five with anomalous nucleotide sharing. TCRdb's version of the immuneACCESS table is confined to in-frame rearrangements and falls short of the full clone set. An unresolved V gene accounts for under half of the shortfall where checked; the remainder is of unknown origin. V and J calls and clone size come straight from that table; D and trimming were deduced from the DNA. The table for this sample lists some 100,000 clones; about four fifths of them were counted only once. The ten top clones hold around 4% of the sample.

From the cysteine through the phenylalanine, the CDR3 covers 13 amino acids. Of the read, only the CDR3 DNA is kept; its 39 bases are in frame from base 1. V is shortened by 1 base, J by 6 bases, and the region joining them spans 9 bases. The germline V gene (reference sequence) provides CDR1 SEHNR and CDR2 FQNEAQ. In total, roughly 670 healthy bone marrow donors made up the cohort. Cohort members were all nominally healthy when sampled, although unrecorded immune exposures were likely present. The donor tested CMV seropositive and was one of the 289 seropositive cohort members. A peripheral blood sample was collected from each donor, and TCR beta sequencing was performed on peripheral blood mononuclear cells. Genomic DNA was extracted from the blood cell samples with the Qiagen DNeasy Blood Extraction Kit. Concerning this clone itself: Its antigen target is currently unknown. Per-nucleotide qualities are absent, and no much larger clonotype sits a single base away.

The receptor was isolated from a female donor in good health and CMV-seropositive. Recombination joined TRBV7-9 with TRBJ1-1, with the D segment identity uncertain. Sequenced material: PBMCs. CDR3 loop: CASSLVGGAEAFF. The DNA reads TGTGCCAGCAGCTTAGTAGGTGGAGCTGAAGCTTTCTTT. The variable domain in full, with residues beyond the CDR3 obtained from the reference TRBV7-9 and TRBJ1-1 genes, is DTGVSQNPRHKITKRGQNVTFRCDPISEHNRLYWYRQTLGQGPEFLTYFQNEAQLEKSRLLSDRFSAERPKGSFSTLEIQRTEQGDSAMYLCASSLVGGAEAFFGQGTRLTVV.